A single sample gave rise to the 13 T cell receptor beta chains below, sequenced in a study of shared clonotypes between healthy human individuals. Here immunoSEQ multiplex PCR was the method, and the copy in TCRdb shows in-frame clones only, minus some. The sample records about 980,000 clones, 76% being singletons. Sequenced sample: memory CD4+ T cells sorted from blood. Subset meaning: CD45RA-negative fraction. These receptors were collected from a man between 18 and 29 years old in good health.

Regarding this clone: This CDR3 is also generated by other DNA sequences in the sample. V usage is TRBV18 and J usage is TRBJ2-7; D is undetermined. The CDR3 runs to 12 residues. Germline CDR1 is KGHSH and CDR2 is LQKENI. The V gene lost 4 bases and the J gene lost 7 bases, with 11 bases spanning the gap. CDR3 residues: CASSQGAREQYF. Written as DNA, the CDR3 is TGTGCCAGCTCACAGGGTGCGCGAGAGCAGTACTTC.

This clone was recorded only once. The chain carries TRBV7-2 and TRBJ1-1; 8 bases map to TRBD1. Per germline, CDR1 SGHTA and CDR2 FQGNSA. The CDR3 has 16 amino acids. V lost 5 bases and J lost 5; bases outside the gene matches: 13. In nucleotides, the CDR3 is TGTGCCAGCAGCCCTCAAGCTCAGGGGGCAAGGACTGAAGCTTTCTTT. This gives the protein CASSPQAQGARTEAFF.

Only one count was recorded for this clone. The chain is built from TRBV6-1 and TRBJ1-5; unclear D gene. Trimming shortened V by 0 bases and J by 6 bases, and 12 bases separated the two germline ends. The CDR3 covers 15 residues. Germline CDR1 reads MNHNS; CDR2 reads SASEGT. DNA of the CDR3: TGTGCCAGCAGTGAAGCGTCCGGGGTGGGTCAGCCCCAGCATTTT. Translating gives CASSEASGVGQPQHF.

On this clone itself: Within the sample, other DNA sequences also encode this same CDR3. The chain links TRBV9 to TRBJ2-5; TRBD1 might be the D (5 bases). The germline gives CDR1 SGDLS, CDR2 YYNGEE. The length of the CDR3 is 14 residues. Trimming removed 0 bases from V and 3 bases from J, with 9 bases in between. The CDR3 reads CASSVGGREETQYF. CDR3 sequence (DNA): TGTGCCAGCAGCGTAGGGGGCAGGGAAGAGACCCAGTACTTC.

This chain links TRBV5-1 with TRBJ2-1, with TRBD1 as a possible D gene (6 bases). Germline assignment: CDR1 SGHRS and CDR2 YFSETQ. The CDR3 spans 14 residues. Trimming took 5 bases from V and 1 from J, leaving 10 bases between them. The CDR3 coding sequence is TGCGCCAGCAGTTCTGACAGGTCCTACAATGAGCAGTTCTTC. Translating it yields CASSSDRSYNEQFF.

The chain joins TRBV12-5 to TRBJ2-2, with D hard to call. Germline loops: CDR1 LGHNT, CDR2 FRNRAP. V lost 0 bases and J 5 bases, leaving 7 bases between the germline ends. The CDR3 extends over 14 amino acids. CDR3 bases: TGTGCTAGTGGTTTGGTAAGAGCAACCGGGGAGCTGTTTTTT. It translates to CASGLVRATGELFF.

The CDR3 reads CASSESRIRVYNEQFF. The CDR3, as DNA: TGTGCCAGCAGTGAATCCAGAATACGAGTATACAATGAGCAGTTCTTC. V and J are TRBV25-1 and TRBJ2-1; no firm D call. V lost 1 base and J 4 bases, leaving 14 bases between the germline ends. The V gene's germline CDR1 is MGHDK and CDR2 SYGVNS. The CDR3 loop spans 16 amino acids.

This clone has ten or more counts. The junction and the germline gene differ at one end; a read error may be behind it. V and J are TRBV18 and TRBJ2-2, with a weak D call TRBD1 (6 bases). The CDR3 runs 14 residues. From germline, CDR1 is KGHSH and CDR2 LQKENI. CDR3 nucleotides: TGTGCCAGCTCCCGGACAGAGAACGCCGGGGAGCTGTTTTTT. Translated, it gives CASSRTENAGELFF.

This clone was counted a few times. V gene TRBV7-2 combines with J gene TRBJ2-3; TRBD2 matches 10 bases. This CDR3 has 16 residues. V lost 4 bases and J lost 7; bases outside the gene matches: 11. CDR1 is SGHTA and CDR2 is FQGNSA in the germline V gene. CDR3 sequence: CASSSSGSATTYTQYF. In DNA form, the CDR3 reads TGTGCCAGCAGCTCTAGCGGGAGCGCCACAACTTATACGCAGTATTTT.

The chain has TRBV27 and TRBJ2-7, with 9 bases fitting TRBD1. Germline V lookup: CDR1 MNHEY, CDR2 SMNVEV (reference sequence). CDR3 length equals 16 residues. With V trimmed by 3 bases and J by 4 bases, 10 bases remained unmatched. The CDR3 spells CASSFGGTGRGYEQYF. The CDR3 nucleotides read TGTGCCAGCAGTTTCGGGGGGACAGGGAGGGGTTACGAGCAGTACTTC.

The chain joins TRBV5-1 to TRBJ2-7; 7 nucleotides match TRBD1. V lost 4 bases, J lost 2 bases, and 6 bases stayed unmatched. The germline V gene has CDR1 SGHRS and CDR2 YFSETQ. This CDR3 has 14 amino acids. The CDR3: CASSRQGETYEQYF. CDR3 nucleotides: TGCGCCAGCAGCCGACAGGGAGAAACCTACGAGCAGTACTTC.

This chain links TRBV5-4 with TRBJ2-5; 9 bases fit TRBD2. The CDR3 spans 15 residues. Unmatched junction bases numbered 6, after V lost 3 bases and J lost 3 bases. Per germline, CDR1 SGHNT and CDR2 YYREEE (reference sequence). CDR3 coding DNA: TGTGCCAGCAGCTCGAAGACTAGCGGAAAAGAGACCCAGTACTTC. It translates to CASSSKTSGKETQYF.

This clone was observed a single time. J is TRBJ2-7 and V is TRBV6-5; 10 nucleotides match TRBD2. From germline, CDR1 is MNHEY and CDR2 SVGAGI. V shed 3 bases, J shed 1 base, and the junction held 3 bases outside the gene matches. This CDR3 contains 15 residues. CDR3 sequence: CASSYEREGSYEQYF. The CDR3 nucleotides read TGTGCCAGCAGTTATGAGCGGGAGGGATCCTACGAGCAGTACTTC.